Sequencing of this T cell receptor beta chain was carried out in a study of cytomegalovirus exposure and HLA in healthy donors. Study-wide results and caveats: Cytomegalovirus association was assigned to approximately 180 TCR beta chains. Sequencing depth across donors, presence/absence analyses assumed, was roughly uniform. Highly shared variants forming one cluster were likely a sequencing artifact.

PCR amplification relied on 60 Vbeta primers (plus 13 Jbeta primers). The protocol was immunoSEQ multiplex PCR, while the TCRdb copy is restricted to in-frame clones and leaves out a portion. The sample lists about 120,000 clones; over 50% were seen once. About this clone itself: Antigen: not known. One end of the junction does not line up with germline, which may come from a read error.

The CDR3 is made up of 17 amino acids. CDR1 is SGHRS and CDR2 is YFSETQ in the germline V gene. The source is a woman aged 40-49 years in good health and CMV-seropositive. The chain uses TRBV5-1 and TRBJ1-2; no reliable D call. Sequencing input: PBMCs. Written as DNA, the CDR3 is TGCGCCAGCAGCTTGGAATGGACTCAAAAAGCTAACTATGGCTACCCCTTC. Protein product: CASSLEWTQKANYGYPF.